Below, 19 T cell receptor beta chains from the same sample are listed, as sequenced in a study of beta chain features in type 1 diabetes. Since all of the isolated RNA was reverse transcribed, expressed TCRB transcripts were what got sequenced. Measured with immunoSEQ multiplex PCR; TCRdb has only the in-frame clones, and not every one. The data contain about 170,000 clones, 7.8% of them singletons. Antigens of these TCRs are unknown. Findings and limits, study-wide: Moderately but significantly shorter TCRB CDR3s were found in Type 1 diabetes patients in all four CD4+ subsets.

Input material: central memory CD4+ T cells from blood. These receptors all stem from a woman aged 35 to 49 with type 1 diabetes.

This clone showed up just a few times. The chain carries TRBV5-1 and TRBJ1-2, with D perhaps TRBD1 (6 bases). The CDR3 extends over 14 amino acids. Germline V lookup: CDR1 SGHRS, CDR2 YFSETQ. Trimming stripped 2 bases from V and 2 bases from J, with 10 bases between. CDR3 sequence: CASSLQGTNYGYTF. In nucleotides, the CDR3 is TGCGCCAGCAGCTTACAGGGCACCAACTATGGCTACACCTTC.

The chain carries TRBV9 and TRBJ2-5; 9 bases align to TRBD2. Germline V gives CDR1 SGDLS, CDR2 YYNGEE. This CDR3 region has 16 residues. V dropped 0 bases and J dropped 2; count of bases not matched to a gene: 5. The DNA of the CDR3 is TGTGCCAGCAGCGTAGGCCTAGCGGGGATTCAAGAGACCCAGTACTTC. Protein sequence: CASSVGLAGIQETQYF.

This clone showed up many times. The J gene is TRBJ2-7, the V gene TRBV14; TRBD1 matches at 9 bases. The CDR3 runs to 16 residues. V dropped 4 bases and J dropped 7; count of bases not matched to a gene: 14. In germline, CDR1 is SGHDN, CDR2 FVKESK. CDR3 nucleotide sequence: TGTGCCAGCAGCCGGCGGACCGGGACAGGGCTACAGGAGCAGTACTTC. It codes for CASSRRTGTGLQEQYF.

The J gene is TRBJ2-4, the V gene TRBV9; 8 bases agree with TRBD1. The CDR3 sequence is 14 residues long. Germline-derived CDR1 and CDR2 are SGDLS and YYNGEE. V dropped 2 bases and J dropped 8; count of bases not matched to a gene: 6. CDR3 region: CASSVGQGMDIQYF. For the CDR3, the DNA is TGTGCCAGCAGCGTTGGACAGGGTATGGACATTCAGTACTTC.

This clone showed up just a few times. The same CDR3 is also encoded by other DNA sequences in this sample. The V and J genes are TRBV5-1 and TRBJ1-5; the D gene is possibly TRBD1 (5 bases). Germline CDR1 is SGHRS and CDR2 is YFSETQ. The CDR3 is 15 residues long. Trimming took off 4 bases at V and 2 bases at J, with 13 bases between the two ends. The CDR3 DNA follows: TGCGCCAGCAGCCCTGGTGAAGGGGGCAATCAGCCCCAGCATTTT. It translates to CASSPGEGGNQPQHF.

The chain combines TRBV9 with TRBJ2-5; 10 nucleotides match TRBD2. Trimming cost V 7 bases and J 1 base; bases outside gene matches: 7. This CDR3 contains 15 residues. Germline CDR1 and CDR2: SGDLS and YYNGEE. CDR3 DNA sequence: TGTGCCAGCTCCTGGGGGACTAGCGTCCAAGAGACCCAGTACTTC. Protein: CASSWGTSVQETQYF.

This clone was seen only a few times. The DNA for the CDR3 is TGTGCCAGCAGCTTGGCTTTGGCAGGGGGGTTGGATACGCAGTATTTT. Translating it yields CASSLALAGGLDTQYF. The chain joins TRBV5-4 to TRBJ2-3; perhaps TRBD1 as D (7 bases). Germline CDR1 is SGHNT and CDR2 is YYREEE (reference sequence). The CDR3 is 16 residues long. The ends were cut back, 0 bases at V and 6 bases at J, with 17 bases in the middle.

The rearrangement joins TRBV15 to TRBJ1-5; 11 nucleotides agree with TRBD1. The V segment lost 3 bases and the J segment 10 bases; nucleotides outside the gene matches: 2. The germline V gene encodes CDR1 LNHNV and CDR2 YYDKDF (reference sequence). CDR3 size: 13 residues. The CDR3, as DNA: TGTGCCACCAGCAGGGGACAGGGGGAACCCCAGCATTTT. Its protein product is CATSRGQGEPQHF.

The V and J genes are TRBV5-1 and TRBJ2-7; 10 bases align to TRBD2. After removal of 2 bases from V and 4 bases from J, the junction contained 6 bases not matched to a gene. This CDR3 spans 15 amino acids. The V gene's germline CDR1 is SGHRS and CDR2 YFSETQ. CDR3 sequence reads: CASSFQREGPYEQYF. The CDR3, as DNA: TGCGCCAGCAGCTTCCAGCGGGAGGGGCCTTACGAGCAGTACTTC.

The chain carries TRBV5-6 and TRBJ2-5; D perhaps matches TRBD1 (5 bases). The ends were cut back, 5 bases at V and 4 bases at J, with 18 bases in the middle. Germline lookup yields CDR1 SGHDT and CDR2 YYEEEE. The CDR3 contains 15 residues. The CDR3: CASSLFWPRGETQYF. CDR3 nucleotides: TGTGCCAGCAGTTTGTTTTGGCCTAGGGGAGAGACCCAGTACTTC. Looking up the rest from reference TRBV5-6 and TRBJ2-5 gives the full variable domain: DAGVTQSPTHLIKTRGQQVTLRCSPKSGHDTVSWYQQALGQGPQFIFQYYEEEERQRGNFPDRFSGHQFPNYSSELNVNALLLGDSALYLCASSLFWPRGETQYFGPGTRLLVL.

The genes are TRBV28 and TRBJ2-1; D possibly corresponds to TRBD2 (6 bases). The length of the CDR3 is 11 residues. Trimming removed 3 bases at V and 10 bases at J, with 7 bases between. Germline assignment: CDR1 MDHEN and CDR2 SYDVKM. CDR3 loop: CASSLRDEQFF. For the CDR3, the DNA is TGTGCCAGCAGTTTGCGGGACGAGCAGTTCTTC.

As DNA, the CDR3 is TGTGCCAGCAGCTTAGTGGCGGGAGGGCCCTACGAGCAGTACTTC. It specifies CASSLVAGGPYEQYF. This chain connects TRBV7-8 to TRBJ2-7, with 9 bases lining up with TRBD2. CDR3 length: 15 residues. Germline-derived CDR1 and CDR2 are SGHVS and FQNEAQ. The ends lost 1 base at V and 2 bases at J; junction bases unmatched: 3.

This clone was counted a few times. The chain employs TRBV5-4 and TRBJ2-3; no clear D gene. Looked up from germline, CDR1 is SGHNT and CDR2 is YYREEE (reference sequence). CDR3 length: 15 amino acids. The germline V and J ends were trimmed by 5 bases and 4 bases, with 17 bases remaining between them. DNA of the CDR3: TGTGCCAGCAGTTATGACTCCGGGTCCGCAGATACGCAGTATTTT. Protein: CASSYDSGSADTQYF.

The chain recombines TRBV5-4 with TRBJ2-1, with TRBD1 matching 7 bases. The germline V gene encodes CDR1 SGHNT and CDR2 YYREEE (reference sequence). Losses at the gene ends were 0 bases for V and 9 bases for J; bases not matched to a gene: 3. This CDR3 is built from 13 residues. Here the CDR3 DNA reads TGTGCCAGCAGCTTGGGAACAGGGGTTGAGCAGTTCTTC. Its translation: CASSLGTGVEQFF.

V usage is TRBV4-3 and J usage is TRBJ2-7, with D perhaps TRBD2 (5 bases). The CDR3 contains 15 residues. Germline V gives CDR1 LGHNA, CDR2 YSLEER. V gave up 1 base and J gave up 3 bases, with 13 bases separating them. This CDR3 reads CASSQVGGGFYEQYF. The CDR3 DNA reads TGCGCCAGCAGCCAAGTAGGAGGCGGCTTCTACGAGCAGTACTTC.

The chain uses TRBV10-2 and TRBJ2-1; 10 positions match TRBD2. The trim removed 8 bases at V and 9 bases at J, leaving 7 bases unmatched. Germline V gene lookup returns CDR1 WSHSY and CDR2 SAAADI. This CDR3 contains 13 residues. The CDR3 DNA follows: TGCGCCAGCGATATAGCGGGAGGTAGTGAGCAGTTCTTC. This gives the protein CASDIAGGSEQFF.

In this sample, this clone turned up a few times. The V gene is TRBV5-8, the J gene TRBJ1-2, with 7 positions matching TRBD1. CDR3 length: 15 residues. Per the germline V gene, CDR1 is SGHTS and CDR2 is YDEGEE. The ends lost 5 bases at V and 4 bases at J; junction bases unmatched: 11. This CDR3 is CASSPGQEGIYGYTF. CDR3 DNA: TGTGCCAGCAGTCCAGGACAGGAGGGAATCTATGGCTACACCTTC.

This clone was observed at least ten times. The V call is TRBV10-3, the J call TRBJ1-1, with D possibly matching TRBD1 (6 bases). Trimming cost V 6 bases and J 1 base, with 15 bases left between them. Germline CDR1 is ENHRY and CDR2 is SYGVKD. The length of the CDR3 is 15 residues. CDR3 loop: CAIREETGTNTEAFF. The CDR3, as DNA: TGTGCCATCAGAGAGGAGACAGGTACGAACACTGAAGCTTTCTTT.

The table lists this clone with a few counts. The V and J genes are TRBV11-1 and TRBJ2-1; 15 positions match TRBD2. With 1 base clipped from V and 13 bases from J, the junction kept 2 bases outside the gene matches. CDR1 SGHAT and CDR2 FQDESV come from the germline V gene (reference sequence). CDR3 length equals 14 residues. The CDR3 bases are TGTGCCAGCAGCTTAGGGACTAGCGGGAGGGGTCAGTTCTTC. Amino acid sequence: CASSLGTSGRGQFF.